This entry lists 25 T cell receptor beta chains sequenced from one sample in a study of identical twins. MiXCR, applied by TCRdb to the 5' RACE reads, yields one record per CDR3 protein. The sample carries about 690,000 distinct CDR3 sequences, less than 7% recorded once. Sequenced: naive T cells sorted from blood. The receptors were gathered from a man aged 18 to 30 in good health.

The chain employs TRBV21-1 and TRBJ2-2; TRBD1, the table's D call, was not compared with the DNA. TRBV21-1 is shown as a pseudogene. The CDR3 totals 15 residues. For the CDR3, the DNA is TGTGCCAGCTTCTTCGGGGGTACCAACACCGGGGAGCTGTTTTTT. Encoded protein: CASFFGGTNTGELFF.

This chain joins TRBV19 and TRBJ2-3, with D possibly being TRBD1 or TRBD2 (6 bases each). The CDR3 is 16 amino acids. The V gene's germline CDR1 is LNHDA and CDR2 SQIVND (reference sequence). Trimming took off 5 bases at V and 0 bases at J, with 15 bases between the two ends. The DNA of the CDR3 is TGTGCCAGTAGTTCGAGGGGGGACGAGAGCACAGATACGCAGTATTTT. Translating it yields CASSSRGDESTDTQYF.

This clonotype was seen more than once but under ten times. The CDR3 here is CASSPMRGEKLFF. The CDR3 DNA reads TGTGCCAGCAGCCCCATGAGGGGTGAAAAACTGTTTTTT. The V gene is TRBV4-2, the J gene TRBJ1-4, with a possible D match to TRBD1 (5 bases). Germline V CDR1 and CDR2: LGHNA, YNFKEQ. There are 13 residues in the CDR3. V lost 4 bases and J lost 7, with 10 bases in between.

Of note for this clonotype: A much larger clone lies one base from this, so it may be a read error. A read error is likely, as this CDR3 ends without the conserved phenylalanine or tryptophan. The chain uses TRBV20-1 and TRBJ1-1; the D gene is possibly TRBD1 (5 bases). Trimming stripped 3 bases from V and 0 bases from J, with 8 bases between. CDR3 length: 13 residues. Germline lookup yields CDR1 DFQATT and CDR2 SNEGSKA (reference sequence). The CDR3 DNA is TGCAGTGCTAGGGACACCTTGAACACTGAAGCTTTCTTA. Amino acid sequence: CSARDTLNTEAFL.

This clonotype has at least ten counts. This chain joins TRBV29-1 and TRBJ1-1; the D gene is possibly TRBD1 (5 bases). The CDR3 loop spans 11 amino acids. V was cut by 7 bases and J by 6 bases, with 12 bases left in between. Looked up from germline, CDR1 is SQVTM and CDR2 is ANQGSEA. This chain's CDR3 is CSARWGSEAFF. CDR3 DNA: TGCAGCGCTCGTTGGGGCTCTGAAGCTTTCTTT.

This clonotype was seen a few times. The V and J genes are TRBV20-1 and TRBJ2-3, with D hard to call. Germline V lookup: CDR1 DFQATT, CDR2 SNEGSKA (reference sequence). This CDR3 has 13 amino acids. With 6 bases removed from V and 4 bases from J, the gap between germline ends came to 14 bases. The CDR3 spells CSAPPPQPDTQYF. CDR3 in DNA: TGCAGTGCGCCCCCTCCCCAGCCAGATACGCAGTATTTT.

This chain joins TRBV24-1 and TRBJ1-1; D is perhaps TRBD1 (5 bases). The CDR3 is made up of 14 amino acids. Trimming took off 3 bases at V and 4 bases at J, with 11 bases between the two ends. Per germline, CDR1 KGHDR and CDR2 SFDVKD. The CDR3 coding sequence is TGTGCCACCAGTGATGGGGGACGGTTCACTGAAGCTTTCTTT. This encodes CATSDGGRFTEAFF.

The J gene is TRBJ1-1, the V gene TRBV18, with unresolved D. The CDR3 length is 14 residues. V lost 0 bases and J lost 3, with 8 bases in between. Germline values: CDR1 KGHSH, CDR2 LQKENI. CDR3 protein: CASSPPGSYTEAFF. The CDR3 region has the DNA TGTGCCAGCTCACCACCCGGCAGCTACACTGAAGCTTTCTTT.

In its sample, this clonotype was seen a few times. The rearrangement links TRBV25-1 to TRBJ2-5; 7 bases are shared with TRBD2. The CDR3 runs to 18 residues. V was pared by 4 bases and J by 2 bases, with 16 bases of the junction left unmatched. Germline V gene lookup returns CDR1 MGHDK and CDR2 SYGVNS. The CDR3 region has the DNA TGTGCCAGCAGTGCGGCCCCCGGGCGGGGCGGGAGACAAGAGACCCAGTACTTC. This encodes CASSAAPGRGGRQETQYF.

This clonotype was seen a few times. The CDR3 here is CASRRSGNSYEQYF. As DNA, the CDR3 is TGTGCCAGCAGACGGAGCGGGAACTCCTACGAGCAGTACTTC. This chain connects TRBV6-2 or TRBV6-3 to TRBJ2-7; TRBD2 matches 7 bases. Germline CDR1 is MNHEY and CDR2 is SVGEGT. CDR3 length: 14 residues. V shed 6 bases, J shed 0 bases, and the junction held 5 bases outside the gene matches.

The chain links TRBV19 to TRBJ2-1; a weak D match, TRBD1 (6 bases). From germline, CDR1 is LNHDA and CDR2 SQIVND (reference sequence). This CDR3 has 12 residues. Trimming cost V 10 bases and J 7 bases, with 14 bases left between them. The CDR3 here is CATKQGWNEQFF. The CDR3 DNA sequence: TGTGCCACCAAACAGGGTTGGAATGAGCAGTTCTTC.

This clonotype was recorded many times. V is TRBV11-2 and J is TRBJ2-1; D possibly corresponds to TRBD2 (5 bases). The CDR3 loop spans 15 amino acids. Germline V CDR1 and CDR2: SGHAT, FQNNGV. With 4 bases removed from V and 0 bases from J, the gap between germline ends came to 10 bases. DNA for the CDR3: TGTGCCAGCAGCTCCGGGATGAGCTCCTACAATGAGCAGTTCTTC. This translates into CASSSGMSSYNEQFF.

Worth noting for this clonotype: A much more abundant neighbour one base away suggests this may be a read error. The final CDR3 position lacks the conserved phenylalanine or tryptophan, pointing to a likely read error. V usage is TRBV20-1 and J usage is TRBJ2-1; TRBD2 matches at 11 bases. The CDR3 extends over 15 amino acids. Germline trimming cut 5 bases from V and 4 bases from J; bases unmatched to any gene: 7. CDR1 is DFQATT, CDR2 SNEGSKA, per germline (reference sequence). The CDR3 bases are TGCAGTGCTCGGCCGGGACTAGCGGTATACAATGAGCAGTTCCTC. Protein product: CSARPGLAVYNEQFL.

Only a few counts were recorded for this clonotype. This rearrangement joins TRBV10-3 to TRBJ2-3; the match to TRBD1 covers 9 bases. The germline V gene encodes CDR1 ENHRY and CDR2 SYGVKD. This CDR3 has 14 amino acids. The J segment lost 2 bases and the V segment lost 11 bases, leaving 8 bases of the junction unmatched. The CDR3 sequence: CAVHGTGFTDTQYF. The CDR3 DNA sequence: TGTGCCGTCCACGGGACAGGGTTCACAGATACGCAGTATTTT.

The table lists this clonotype with many counts. The chain combines TRBV24-1 with TRBJ2-1; 9 nucleotides agree with TRBD1. In germline, CDR1 is KGHDR, CDR2 SFDVKD. With 1 base clipped from V and 4 bases from J, the junction kept 1 base outside the gene matches. The CDR3 contains 15 residues. CDR3 sequence reads: CATSDLGTGYNEQFF. CDR3 in DNA: TGTGCCACCAGTGATTTAGGGACAGGGTACAATGAGCAGTTCTTC.

This clonotype was recorded at least ten times. The V call is TRBV29-1, the J call TRBJ1-3; 7 bases align to TRBD1. CDR1 is SQVTM, CDR2 ANQGSEA, per germline. V dropped 4 bases and J dropped 1; count of bases not matched to a gene: 4. This CDR3 contains 14 residues. The CDR3 DNA follows: TGCAGCGTTGGACAGGGCAAATCTGGAAACACCATATATTTT. Protein product: CSVGQGKSGNTIYF.

This clonotype turned up a few times. The chain employs TRBV20-1 and TRBJ2-7; no clear D. V was clipped by 6 bases and J by 4 bases, with 22 bases between them. Germline assignment: CDR1 DFQATT and CDR2 SNEGSKA (reference sequence). The CDR3 loop spans 15 amino acids. This CDR3 is CSASTTNGVSYEQYF. In DNA form, the CDR3 reads TGCAGTGCCTCAACGACGAACGGAGTATCGTACGAGCAGTACTTC.

This clonotype was detected ten times or more. The V call is TRBV7-9, the J call TRBJ2-5; 7 bases are shared with TRBD1. There are 15 residues in the CDR3. V trimming: 8 bases; J trimming: 2 bases; junction bases outside the gene matches: 11. CDR1 is SEHNR and CDR2 is FQNEAQ in the germline V gene (reference sequence). CDR3 coding DNA: TGTGCCAGCCTCAAGACAGGGTGGAAGCAAGAGACCCAGTACTTC. Its translation: CASLKTGWKQETQYF. The whole variable domain, remainder taken from reference TRBV7-9 and TRBJ2-5, is DTGVSQNPRHKITKRGQNVTFRCDPISEHNRLYWYRQTLGQGPEFLTYFQNEAQLEKSRLLSDRFSAERPKGSFSTLEIQRTEQGDSAMYLCASLKTGWKQETQYFGPGTRLLVL.

The sample holds many counts of this clonotype. J is TRBJ2-1 and V is TRBV6-1; no clear D gene. Germline V gene lookup returns CDR1 MNHNS and CDR2 SASEGT. The CDR3 sequence is 16 residues long. V dropped 2 bases and J dropped 6 bases, with 17 bases sitting between them. The CDR3 sequence is CASSESSTRRANEQFF. The CDR3 DNA is TGTGCCAGCAGTGAATCATCCACGCGACGGGCCAATGAGCAGTTCTTC.

A note on this clonotype: The conserved phenylalanine or tryptophan is not found at the CDR3 terminus, so this likely reflects a read error. Because the CDR3's place on the DNA is in doubt, the DNA is left out and the CDR3 is given as listed by TCRdb. The rearrangement links TRBV28 to TRBJ2-7. Counting both end residues, the CDR3 totals 8 amino acids. The V gene's germline CDR1 is MDHEN and CDR2 SYDVKM. The CDR3 is CASSLWTS.

This clonotype showed up just a few times. The gene calls are TRBV6-1 and TRBJ2-3, with D possibly matching TRBD1 (5 bases). The germline CDR1 and CDR2 sequences are MNHNS and SASEGT. With 6 bases removed from V and 0 bases from J, the gap between germline ends came to 16 bases. This CDR3 has 16 amino acids. In DNA, the CDR3 is TGTGCCAGCAGCCCTATTGGGGCGCCGAGCACAGATACGCAGTATTTT. Its protein product is CASSPIGAPSTDTQYF.

The V gene is TRBV19, the J gene TRBJ2-1; D ambiguous. CDR3 length equals 14 residues. Trimming stripped 3 bases from V and 9 bases from J, with 15 bases between. The germline V gene encodes CDR1 LNHDA and CDR2 SQIVND (reference sequence). The CDR3 reads CASSIGPPPGEQFF. CDR3 bases: TGTGCCAGTAGTATCGGCCCCCCACCAGGTGAGCAGTTCTTC. Filled out from reference TRBV19 and TRBJ2-1, the complete variable domain reads DGGITQSPKYLFRKEGQNVTLSCEQNLNHDAMYWYRQDPGQGLRLIYYSQIVNDFQKGDIAEGYSVSREKKESFPLTVTSAQKNPTAFYLCASSIGPPPGEQFFGPGTRLTVL.

V gene TRBV27 combines with J gene TRBJ2-7; D is undetermined. The CDR3 extends over 13 amino acids. V lost 6 bases and J 0 bases, leaving 9 bases between the germline ends. Germline-derived CDR1 and CDR2 are MNHEY and SMNVEV (reference sequence). Written as DNA, the CDR3 is TGTGCCAGCAGAGACGATAGCTCCTACGAGCAGTACTTC. It encodes CASRDDSSYEQYF.

V and J are TRBV7-2 and TRBJ2-7; no reliable D call. Germline V gives CDR1 SGHTA, CDR2 FQGNSA. Deletions cut 1 base from V and 2 bases from J, with 12 bases between. The CDR3 runs 15 residues. CDR3 in amino acids: CASSLEGNRAYEQYF. DNA of the CDR3: TGTGCCAGCAGCTTAGAAGGTAACAGAGCCTACGAGCAGTACTTC.

V is TRBV11-2 and J is TRBJ2-1, with 9 bases matching TRBD2. The CDR3 contains 16 residues. V shed 4 bases and J 3 bases; nucleotides not matched to a gene: 7. Germline assignment: CDR1 SGHAT and CDR2 FQNNGV. This CDR3 is CASSSTIAGVYNEQFF. The CDR3 bases are TGTGCCAGCAGCTCAACTATAGCGGGGGTCTACAATGAGCAGTTCTTC.